This TCR beta chain was recorded in a study of human T cells and chemical hapten exposure. Notes on the study in general: DPC sensitization produced no change in TCRs with frequency above 1 in 1000.

The table lists this clonotype with many counts. Antigen unknown. Source study methods: A per-sample median of around 100,000 TCRs was observed, with a range of about 20,000 to 750,000. MiXCR was run by TCRdb on the RACE reads, yielding one entry per CDR3 protein. These V and J calls are TCRdb output, not the study's own analysis. The table has approximately 120,000 distinct CDR3 sequences, less than 10% seen once. Time point in this sample: patch test 2, 6 weeks after DPC sensitization. Treatment reported: therapeutic diphenylcyclopropenone sensitization with weekly scalp DPC. The starting material, unfractionated whole blood, was used for total RNA extraction. The length of the CDR3 is 17 residues. Germline V gives CDR1 SGHRS, CDR2 YFSETQ. The V and J ends lost 4 bases and 1 base respectively, with 17 bases between them.

This specimen was whole blood, taken in connection with sensitization to the hapten diphenylcyclopropenone (DPC). The chain employs TRBV5-1 and TRBJ1-4; no clear D. The receptor comes from a woman between 35 and 50 years old with alopecia areata. Some clones in this sample may be carry-over from other donors' samples. The DNA for the CDR3 is TGCGCCAGCAGCCCTAGGCAGGCGTTACTAACTAATGAAAAACTGTTTTTT. This encodes CASSPRQALLTNEKLFF.